This T cell receptor beta chain was identified in a study of blood T cells in healthy people across ages. Turning to the study itself: Capture via template switching afforded approximately one barcoded beta molecule per two T cells.

Together with a sample-barcoded 5' primer, a J-beta primer mix was included in a second PCR lasting about 6 to 11 cycles. TCRdb redid the calling of the 5' RACE reads with MiXCR, one entry per CDR3 protein. The sample lists 450,000 to 600,000 distinct CDR3 sequences; about 27% were seen once. Study findings and constraints: Among T cells, TCR beta diversity per million cells dropped roughly linearly as age rose. The study could not conclusively compare naive and antigen-experienced cells, given its unsorted PBMCs. Versus aged donors, long-lived donors had higher diversity and more naive CD4+ cells.

The germline gives CDR1 SGHTA, CDR2 FQGNSA. V gave up 3 bases and J gave up 4 bases, with 10 bases separating them. The CDR3 has 14 amino acids. A word on this clonotype: Its cognate antigen is unknown.

The same specimen was also included in a second study, on T cells of mothers and their children.

The sequenced sample consisted of blood. The V gene is TRBV7-2, the J gene TRBJ1-5; D unresolved. This TCR was sampled from a boy aged 2 to 10 in good health. The CDR3 here is CASSFAQLNQPQHF. DNA of the CDR3: TGTGCCAGCAGCTTCGCACAGCTGAATCAGCCCCAGCATTTT.